The clone carrying this T cell receptor beta chain was detected once. The data belong to a study of identical twins. MiXCR, applied by TCRdb to the 5' RACE reads, yields one record per CDR3 protein. This sample has 500,000 to 550,000 distinct CDR3 sequences, with approximately 22% found just once. CDR1 is GTSNPN and CDR2 is SVGIG in the germline V gene (reference sequence). This CDR3 comprises 12 residues. Trimming stripped 0 bases from V and 10 bases from J, with 10 bases between. This sample also belongs to another study, concerning T cells expressing NK-cell markers.

This TCR was recovered from a woman younger than 30 in good health. The chain links TRBV30 to TRBJ2-1; either TRBD1 or TRBD2 may fit D (6 bases each). The sequencing input was CD4+ T cells sorted from blood. The CDR3 bases are TGTGCCTGGAGTGTACGGGGGCGCGAGCAGTTCTTC. It codes for CAWSVRGREQFF.